The rows below give T cell receptor beta chains drawn from one sample of a study of shared T cell receptors in the human thymus. Data came from immunoSEQ multiplex PCR; TCRdb stores just in-frame clones and leaves some out. The repertoire holds about 380,000 clones, with roughly 94% as singletons. The sequenced sample was thymocytes. Receptor source: a human donor. CDR3s include the opening cysteine and the closing phenylalanine or tryptophan. A D gene is named only where the DNA matches it firmly. Only some rows state a clone size, as once, few, many or a class for expanded clones.

>TRBJ1-5|.|TRBV15|.
CATSRESLCLYSNQPQHF
TGTGCCACCAGCAGAGAATCCCTATGCCTCTATAGCAATCAGCCCCAGCATTTT
>TRBJ2-1|.|TRBV5-1|TRBD2
CASSPQAGEGTDEQFF
TGCGCCAGCAGCCCCCAAGCGGGAGAAGGAACGGATGAGCAGTTCTTC
>TRBJ1-2|.|TRBV28|.
CASLTGLSNGYTF
TGTGCCAGTTTGACAGGCCTGTCCAATGGCTACACCTTC
>TRBJ2-5|.|TRBV6-5|TRBD2
CASKYMAGGTETQYF
TGTGCCAGCAAGTATATGGCGGGAGGAACGGAGACCCAGTACTTC
>TRBJ2-1|.|TRBV30|TRBD2
CAWSPGGLSVDEQFF
TGTGCCTGGAGTCCCGGGGGACTATCTGTAGATGAGCAGTTCTTC
>TRBJ2-3|.|TRBV27|TRBD1
CASRPRDRGPFTDTQYF
TGTGCCAGCAGGCCACGGGACAGGGGTCCTTTCACAGATACGCAGTATTTT
>TRBJ1-6|.|TRBV6-5|.
CASSSPGSPLHF
TGTGCCAGCAGCTCACCCGGGTCACCCCTCCACTTT
>TRBJ2-7|once|TRBV6-1|TRBD2
CASSGPGTRGMQQYF
TGTGCCAGCAGTGGACCCGGGACTAGAGGCATGCAGCAGTACTTC
>TRBJ2-2|once|TRBV11-2|.
CASSTSLWGTGELFF
TGTGCCAGCAGCACCTCATTATGGGGTACCGGGGAGCTGTTTTTT
>TRBJ2-5|.|TRBV2|.
CASTGVTPDGTAEQETQYF
TGTGCCAGCACCGGGGTCACACCCGACGGTACGGCGGAACAAGAGACCCAGTACTTC
>TRBJ1-2|.|TRBV28|.
CASSLGGGYGYTF
TGTGCCAGCAGTTTAGGTGGCGGCTATGGCTACACCTTC
>TRBJ2-7|.|TRBV10-2|.
CASSGRGPTYEQYF
TGCGCCAGCAGTGGCCGAGGCCCTACCTACGAGCAGTACTTC
>TRBJ2-4|.|TRBV5-1|TRBD1
CASSEGGNSDIQYF
TGCGCCAGCAGCGAAGGGGGCAACTCGGACATTCAGTACTTC
>TRBJ1-2|.|TRBV10-2|.
CASSERARGVLPDGYTF
TGCGCCAGCAGTGAGAGGGCGCGCGGGGTCCTCCCCGATGGCTACACCTTC
>TRBJ1-2|.|TRBV5-4|TRBD1
CASSLPDRASGYTF
TGTGCCAGCAGCCTCCCTGACAGGGCCAGTGGCTACACCTTC
>TRBJ2-5|.|TRBV6-5|.
CASSWGLVSSETQYF
TGTGCCAGCAGTTGGGGACTCGTCTCCAGCGAGACCCAGTACTTC
>TRBJ2-3|once|TRBV11-2|.
CASSSYNPLPRDPQDTQYF
TGTGCCAGCAGCTCCTACAACCCCCTCCCCCGGGACCCACAGGATACGCAGTATTTT
>TRBJ1-1|.|TRBV7-3|.
CASSRTGGVNTEAFF
TGTGCCAGCAGCCGCACGGGAGGGGTCAACACTGAAGCTTTCTTT
>TRBJ2-1|once|TRBV16|.
CASSHPLRADEQFF
TGTGCCAGCAGCCACCCCCTGAGGGCCGATGAGCAGTTCTTC
>TRBJ1-2|.|TRBV7-9|TRBD1
CASRQGVNYGYTF
TGTGCCAGCCGACAGGGGGTAAACTATGGCTACACCTTC
>TRBJ2-7|.|TRBV28|TRBD1
CASSLGDRDHEQYF
TGTGCCAGCAGTTTAGGGGACAGGGATCACGAGCAGTACTTC
>TRBJ2-5|.|TRBV4-2|.
CASSQEPKQEETQYF
TGTGCCAGCAGCCAAGAACCCAAACAGGAAGAGACCCAGTACTTC
>TRBJ1-4|.|TRBV18|.
CASSPQPKLTTTNEKLFF
TGTGCCAGCTCACCACAGCCCAAGCTGACCACAACTAATGAAAAACTGTTTTTT
>TRBJ2-1|once|TRBV10-3|TRBD1
CAISESAGGRGEQFF
TGTGCCATCAGTGAGTCGGCAGGGGGCCGGGGTGAGCAGTTCTTC
>TRBJ2-2|.|TRBV5-1|TRBD1
CASRIQGQGSGELFF
TGCGCCAGCAGGATCCAGGGACAGGGGTCCGGGGAGCTGTTTTTT
>TRBJ2-1|.|TRBV19|.
CASSGSFNNEQFF
TGTGCCAGCAGCGGGTCTTTCAACAATGAGCAGTTCTTC
>TRBJ2-1|.|TRBV28|.
CASTLRSGHYNNEQFF
TGTGCCAGCACCCTTCGGTCGGGACATTATAACAATGAGCAGTTCTTC
>TRBJ2-3|.|TRBV30|.
CAWSVSGAFTDTQYF
TGTGCCTGGAGTGTTAGCGGAGCCTTCACAGATACGCAGTATTTT
>TRBJ2-5|.|TRBV6-5|TRBD1
CASSQDRDSQETQYF
TGTGCCAGCAGCCAGGACCGGGACAGCCAAGAGACCCAGTACTTC
>TRBJ2-1|.|TRBV7-4|TRBD2
CASSLQAGEGEQFF
TGTGCCAGCAGCTTACAAGCGGGAGAGGGTGAGCAGTTCTTC
>TRBJ1-1|.|TRBV27|.
CASSLSSGLKNTEAFF
TGTGCCAGCAGTTTAAGTTCTGGGCTGAAAAACACTGAAGCTTTCTTT
>TRBJ2-3|.|TRBV28|TRBD1
CATHRGSTDTQYF
TGTGCCACCCACAGGGGAAGCACAGATACGCAGTATTTT
>TRBJ2-1|.|TRBV27|.
CASSTVRSSYNEQFF
TGTGCCAGCAGTACTGTGCGTAGCTCCTACAATGAGCAGTTCTTC
>TRBJ2-1|once|TRBV7-9|TRBD1
CASSPPGTGDYNEQFF
TGTGCCAGCAGCCCCCCCGGGACAGGGGACTACAATGAGCAGTTCTTC
>TRBJ1-1|.|TRBV6-5|.
CASSYSSPNTEAFF
TGTGCCAGCAGTTACTCAAGCCCGAACACTGAAGCTTTCTTT
>TRBJ2-3|.|TRBV28|TRBD2
CASRPAWTSGGTDTQYF
TGTGCCAGCAGACCGGCATGGACTAGCGGGGGCACAGATACGCAGTATTTT
>TRBJ2-5|.|TRBV9|.
CASSVATTAETEETQYF
TGTGCCAGCAGCGTAGCCACCACTGCGGAGACGGAAGAGACCCAGTACTTC
>TRBJ1-5|.|TRBV27|.
CASSIAGLSNQPQHF
TGTGCCAGCAGTATCGCCGGTTTGAGCAATCAGCCCCAGCATTTT
>TRBJ2-3|.|TRBV30|TRBD1
CAWTGTGDDTQYF
TGTGCCTGGACGGGGACAGGGGACGATACGCAGTATTTT
>TRBJ1-1|.|TRBV5-4|.
CASSLMSRVLNTEAFF
TGTGCCAGCAGCTTGATGTCACGAGTCTTGAACACTGAAGCTTTCTTT
>TRBJ1-5|few|TRBV7-8|.
CASTEGGAPRQPQHF
TGTGCCAGCACCGAAGGGGGGGCGCCCCGTCAGCCCCAGCATTTT
>TRBJ2-7|.|TRBV13|TRBD1
CASLGQNYEQYF
TGTGCCAGCCTGGGACAGAATTACGAGCAGTACTTC
>TRBJ2-7|.|TRBV29-1|.
CSVEDRGQYEQYF
TGCAGCGTTGAAGACAGGGGTCAATACGAGCAGTACTTC
>TRBJ1-5|.|TRBV10-3|.
CAISETRTDYPPVSNQPQHF
TGTGCCATCAGTGAGACCCGGACAGACTACCCACCGGTCAGCAATCAGCCCCAGCATTTT
>TRBJ2-7|once|TRBV25-1|.
CASSRDGTYEQYF
TGTGCCAGCAGCAGGGACGGTACCTACGAGCAGTACTTC
>TRBJ1-2|.|TRBV5-4|.
CASSPGGLEGYTF
TGTGCCAGCAGCCCCGGGGGGCTGGAAGGCTACACCTTC
>TRBJ1-1|.|TRBV4-1|TRBD1
CASNPFGQGAEAFF
TGCGCCAGCAACCCGTTCGGACAGGGCGCTGAAGCTTTCTTT
>TRBJ1-1|once|TRBV28|.
CASTWPNTEAFF
TGTGCCAGCACTTGGCCTAACACTGAAGCTTTCTTT
>TRBJ2-7|.|TRBV5-5|.
CASSLARESYEQYF
TGTGCCAGCAGCTTGGCTAGGGAATCCTACGAGCAGTACTTC
>TRBJ1-3|.|TRBV18|TRBD1
CASSPPRDSLHSGNTIYF
TGTGCCAGCTCACCACCCCGGGACAGCCTACACTCTGGAAACACCATATATTTT
>TRBJ2-7|.|TRBV10-2|TRBD2
CASSAPQTSGKNYEQYF
TGCGCCAGCAGTGCACCCCAAACTAGCGGGAAGAACTACGAGCAGTACTTC
>TRBJ2-6|.|TRBV27|.
CASSDCHTSGANVLTF
TGTGCCAGCAGCGATTGCCACACCTCTGGGGCCAACGTCCTGACTTTC
>TRBJ2-1|.|TRBV19|.
CASSIAGINEQFF
TGTGCCAGTAGTATAGCAGGGATCAATGAGCAGTTCTTC
>TRBJ1-2|.|TRBV28|.
CASSFGFYGYTF
TGTGCCAGCAGTTTCGGTTTCTATGGCTACACCTTC
>TRBJ2-1|.|TRBV15|.
CATSRGRGEYNEQFF
TGTGCCACCAGCCGAGGACGTGGGGAGTACAATGAGCAGTTCTTC
>TRBJ2-3|.|TRBV6-5|TRBD2
CASSYSGSGPDTQYF
TGTGCCAGCAGTTACAGCGGTAGCGGGCCAGATACGCAGTATTTT
>TRBJ1-1|.|TRBV29-1|TRBD1
CSSRWTGAMNTEAFF
TGCAGCTCACGATGGACAGGGGCCATGAACACTGAAGCTTTCTTT
>TRBJ2-7|.|TRBV27|.
CASSLTPGWHYEQYF
TGTGCCAGCAGTTTAACCCCGGGGTGGCACTACGAGCAGTACTTC